Shown below are 23 T cell receptor beta chains from a single sample sequenced in a study of technical replicates of blood from a few donors (dated by TCRdb to the late 2010s). Libraries came from the immunoSEQ multiplex PCR assay. TCRdb provides this immuneACCESS table in a form limited to in-frame rearrangements. Some clones are lacking; in checked studies, under half of them reflect an unresolved V gene, and why the rest are absent is not known. The sample table lists over 65,000 clones, nearly 95% of them with a count of one. The ten largest make up around 0.25% of the sample. The sequenced material came from T cells isolated from PBMCs. The receptors originated from a human donor in good health.

The rearrangement uses TRBV27 and TRBJ2-7, with D possibly being TRBD2 (6 bases). This CDR3 has 15 residues. The V end was cut by 1 base, the J end by 6 bases, with 16 bases between. CDR1 MNHEY and CDR2 SMNVEV come from the germline V gene (reference sequence). The CDR3 DNA reads TGTGCCAGCAGTTTATACGTCGGGAGTGGGAGCGAGCAGTACTTC. Residues: CASSLYVGSGSEQYF.

This chain joins TRBV5-4 and TRBJ2-1, with 8 bases fitting TRBD1. The CDR3 runs to 16 residues. The junction had 10 bases not matched to a gene; V was cut back by 0 bases and J by 8 bases. Germline V gives CDR1 SGHNT, CDR2 YYREEE (reference sequence). In nucleotides, the CDR3 is TGTGCCAGCAGCTTGGAGACAGGGGCCCTGGGCGATGAGCAGTTCTTC. Amino acid sequence: CASSLETGALGDEQFF.

The chain joins TRBV4-1 to TRBJ1-2; 7 bases are shared with TRBD1. Germline V gene lookup returns CDR1 MGHRA and CDR2 YSYEKL. V was clipped by 4 bases and J by 3 bases; unmatched bases: 8. The CDR3 consists of 15 residues. The chain's CDR3 is CASSPRDSPDYGYTF. CDR3 nucleotides: TGCGCCAGCAGCCCGCGGGACAGCCCCGACTATGGCTACACCTTC.

This chain connects TRBV6-6 to TRBJ2-1; 8 bases align to TRBD2. This CDR3 comprises 16 residues. Germline V gene data show CDR1 as MNHNY and CDR2 as SVGAGI (reference sequence). V lost 2 bases, J lost 8 bases, and 11 bases stayed unmatched. For the CDR3, the DNA is TGTGCCAGCAGTTACGGTGGACCGGGAGGGCTCGATGAGCAGTTCTTC. Protein: CASSYGGPGGLDEQFF.

J is TRBJ2-1 and V is TRBV4-2, with 10 positions matching TRBD2. Germline V gene data show CDR1 as LGHNA and CDR2 as YNFKEQ. Trimming cost V 0 bases and J 2 bases; bases outside gene matches: 7. The CDR3 is 18 amino acids. The CDR3, as DNA: TGTGCCAGCAGCCAAGATCGGCTAGCGGGGGAAACCTACAATGAGCAGTTCTTC. This gives the protein CASSQDRLAGETYNEQFF.

The CDR3 sequence is CASTRKSIGAEGPDTQYF. The CDR3 DNA reads as TGTGCCAGCACCCGAAAATCTATTGGGGCGGAGGGACCAGATACGCAGTATTTT. The chain uses TRBV2 and TRBJ2-3; tentatively, D is TRBD2 (6 bases). This CDR3 is 18 amino acids long. Trimming pared 7 bases from V and 4 bases from J, leaving 27 bases between. The germline gives CDR1 SNHLY, CDR2 FYNNEI.

The chain has TRBV11-2 and TRBJ2-5; TRBD2 aligns across 11 bases. The CDR3 consists of 16 residues. Trimming removed 1 base from V and 5 bases from J; junction bases left unmatched: 6. Germline V CDR1 and CDR2: SGHAT, FQNNGV. The CDR3 is CASSLVSGGAGETQYF. The CDR3 bases are TGTGCCAGCAGCTTAGTTAGCGGGGGGGCCGGGGAGACCCAGTACTTC.

This clone showed up just once. The genes are TRBV7-2 and TRBJ1-1, with unresolved D. The germline V gene has CDR1 SGHTA and CDR2 FQGNSA. V lost 1 base and J 8 bases, leaving 11 bases between the germline ends. CDR3 length equals 13 residues. CDR3 bases: TGTGCCAGCAGCTTAGTCGGCACAGACGAAGCTTTCTTT. It specifies CASSLVGTDEAFF.

The rearrangement links TRBV30 to TRBJ2-7; 7 nucleotides match TRBD1. There are 13 residues in the CDR3. Trimming removed 5 bases from V and 7 bases from J; junction bases left unmatched: 11. Germline values: CDR1 GTSNPN, CDR2 SVGIG (reference sequence). This CDR3 is CAWETGMGREQYF. The CDR3 DNA follows: TGTGCCTGGGAGACAGGGATGGGCCGGGAGCAGTACTTC. The full variable domain, completed using reference TRBV30 and TRBJ2-7, is SQTIHQWPATLVQPVGSPLSLECTVEGTSNPNLYWYRQAAGRGLQLLFYSVGIGQISSEVPQNLSASRPQDRQFILSSKKLLLSDSGFYLCAWETGMGREQYFGPGTRLTVT.

The V call is TRBV2, the J call TRBJ2-7, with D possibly being TRBD2 (6 bases). Trimming cost V 4 bases and J 3 bases, with 16 bases left between them. The CDR3 sequence is 15 residues long. The germline V gene encodes CDR1 SNHLY and CDR2 FYNNEI. In nucleotides, the CDR3 is TGTGCCAGCAGTGGTGGTAGCGGCAGATACTACGAGCAGTACTTC. It codes for CASSGGSGRYYEQYF.

The chain carries TRBV9 and TRBJ1-2, with 9 bases fitting TRBD1. J gave up 3 bases and V 0 bases, and 6 bases lay outside the gene matches. This CDR3 spans 16 amino acids. Germline loops: CDR1 SGDLS, CDR2 YYNGEE. For the CDR3, the DNA is TGTGCCAGCAGCGTAGCCCCGACAGGGGGTGACTATGGCTACACCTTC. It encodes CASSVAPTGGDYGYTF.

The chain couples TRBV4-2 to TRBJ2-3; TRBD2 aligns across 11 bases. The CDR3 totals 15 residues. Germline CDR1 and CDR2: LGHNA and YNFKEQ. With 3 bases clipped from V and 6 bases from J, the junction kept 5 bases outside the gene matches. The CDR3 DNA reads as TGTGCCAGCAGCCAGGGGGGGACTAGCGGCGATACGCAGTATTTT. Amino acid sequence: CASSQGGTSGDTQYF.

This clone was seen just once. The CDR3 here is CAWSVYSTYEQYF. CDR3 coding DNA: TGTGCCTGGAGTGTATACAGTACCTACGAGCAGTACTTC. The chain links TRBV30 to TRBJ2-7; D unresolved. The CDR3 spans 13 residues. With 0 bases removed from V and 2 bases from J, the gap between germline ends came to 8 bases. CDR1 is GTSNPN and CDR2 is SVGIG in the germline V gene (reference sequence).

V and J are TRBV11-3 and TRBJ2-7, with 9 bases aligning to TRBD1. The V segment lost 4 bases and the J segment 3 bases; nucleotides outside the gene matches: 7. The germline gives CDR1 SGHNT, CDR2 YENEEA. The CDR3 has 15 amino acids. The CDR3 DNA reads as TGTGCCAGCAGCTGGGGGGGACAGGGCGGCTACGAGCAGTACTTC. Protein product: CASSWGGQGGYEQYF.

This clone came up once. The CDR3 is CASSQGTSRAGELFF. CDR3 DNA sequence: TGCGCCAGCAGCCAGGGGACTAGCAGGGCCGGGGAGCTGTTTTTT. This rearrangement joins TRBV4-1 to TRBJ2-2, with 9 bases fitting TRBD2. CDR3 length: 15 residues. V lost 3 bases to trimming and J lost 6 bases; unmatched junction nucleotides: 5. In germline, CDR1 is MGHRA, CDR2 YSYEKL.

The chain combines TRBV9 with TRBJ2-7, with a possible D match to TRBD1 (6 bases). Trimming cost V 3 bases and J 0 bases, with 10 bases left between them. Germline CDR1 reads SGDLS; CDR2 reads YYNGEE. The CDR3 runs 14 residues. The CDR3 sequence is CASSATGSSYEQYF. The CDR3 DNA sequence: TGTGCCAGCAGCGCGACAGGTTCCTCCTACGAGCAGTACTTC.

The chain carries TRBV5-4 and TRBJ2-7, with TRBD2 identical over 8 bases. Germline assignment: CDR1 SGHNT and CDR2 YYREEE (reference sequence). The CDR3 is 13 amino acids. J gave up 6 bases and V 3 bases, and 5 bases lay outside the gene matches. The CDR3 here is CASSYAGGSEQYF. The CDR3 nucleotides read TGTGCCAGCAGCTACGCGGGGGGCAGCGAGCAGTACTTC.

The rearrangement joins TRBV2 to TRBJ2-7; 9 positions agree with TRBD1. The V gene's germline CDR1 is SNHLY and CDR2 FYNNEI. There are 17 residues in the CDR3. The V gene end was trimmed by 4 bases and the J gene end by 5 bases; junction bases not matched to a gene: 15. Here the CDR3 reads CASSVRRMGQGNHEQYF. CDR3 nucleotide sequence: TGTGCCAGCAGTGTAAGGAGAATGGGACAGGGTAACCACGAGCAGTACTTC.

The rearrangement uses TRBV19 and TRBJ2-6; no definite D call. The CDR3 sequence is 16 residues long. V lost 7 bases to trimming and J lost 0 bases, with 13 bases between them. Germline CDR1 LNHDA, CDR2 SQIVND (reference sequence). In nucleotides, the CDR3 is TGTGCCAGTACTAAGAACAGCCCCTCTGGGGCCAACGTCCTGACTTTC. It is translated as CASTKNSPSGANVLTF.

The chain has TRBV28 and TRBJ1-4; D call uncertain. This CDR3 region has 15 residues. Germline CDR1 is MDHEN and CDR2 is SYDVKM. V lost 4 bases, J lost 3 bases, and 12 bases lay in between. CDR3 residues: CASSSYRGSNEKLFF. The CDR3 nucleotides are TGTGCCAGCAGTTCATATCGGGGATCTAATGAAAAACTGTTTTTT.

V is TRBV2 and J is TRBJ2-1; 11 bases fit TRBD2. Germline values: CDR1 SNHLY, CDR2 FYNNEI. This CDR3 has 15 amino acids. Unmatched junction bases numbered 2, after V lost 4 bases and J lost 3 bases. The DNA of the CDR3 is TGTGCCAGCAGTGCCGGGACTAGCGGCTACAATGAGCAGTTCTTC. Its protein is CASSAGTSGYNEQFF. The full variable domain, in which reference TRBV2 and TRBJ2-1 provide the parts outside the CDR3, is EPEVTQTPSHQVTQMGQEVILRCVPISNHLYFYWYRQILGQKVEFLVSFYNNEISEKSEIFDDQFSVERPDGSNFTLKIRSTKLEDSAMYFCASSAGTSGYNEQFFGPGTRLTVL.

The CDR3 here is CASSTTGKTDTQYF. CDR3 nucleotide sequence: TGTGCCAGTAGCACGACAGGGAAGACAGATACGCAGTATTTT. The chain joins TRBV19 to TRBJ2-3, with TRBD1 matching over 7 bases. The CDR3 is made up of 14 amino acids. J gave up 3 bases and V 6 bases, and 6 bases lay outside the gene matches. Germline CDR1 LNHDA, CDR2 SQIVND (reference sequence).

The V and J genes are TRBV5-6 and TRBJ1-2; D uncertain. The CDR3 is 13 amino acids. Trimming removed 4 bases at V and 6 bases at J, with 13 bases between. Germline V CDR1 and CDR2: SGHDT, YYEEEE. CDR3 sequence: CASSLDLAHGYTF. For the CDR3, the DNA is TGTGCCAGCAGCCTGGACTTAGCCCATGGCTACACCTTC.